What follows is one TCR beta chain and its context. There is no known antigen for this receptor. Within one base of it there is no much larger clone, and no base qualities were kept. The record originates from a study of OX40 agonist ivuxolimab in advanced cancers. Some background on the complete study: The costimulatory receptor OX40 (CD134) was targeted by ivuxolimab, a fully human IgG2 agonistic monoclonal antibody. Intravenous ivuxolimab was administered to patients every 2 weeks at six dose levels: 0.01, 0.1, 0.3, 1.5, 3 and 10 mg/kg. Of the approximately 50 patients in dose escalation, around 20 had hepatocellular carcinoma, about 15 had melanoma, 9 had renal cell carcinoma and 9 had head and neck cancer. In the dose-escalation cohort, roughly 80% of patients were male, and the mean age was roughly 60 years, with a range of roughly 20 to 80. Prior anti-PD-1, anti-PD-L1 or anti-CTLA-4 therapy was permitted, and checkpoint inhibitors had been received by 40% to 50% of dose-escalation patients. Partial responses occurred in three dose-escalation patients, of whom one had hepatocellular carcinoma and two had cutaneous melanoma. Peripheral TCRbeta sequencing aimed to test whether ivuxolimab altered TCR sequence diversity and caused clonal T-cell expansion. The paper describes the monotherapy dose-escalation part (N of about 54 patients) of the phase I trial of ivuxolimab.

For sequencing of the TCRbeta CDR3 region, genomic DNA was extracted from the sorted cells. TCRbeta CDR3 regions were sequenced using the immunoSEQ Assay. TCRdb holds this immuneACCESS table with in-frame rearrangements only. Some clones are missing; in checked studies, unresolved V genes explain under half, and the rest has no known cause. The sample includes roughly 75,000 clones, with approximately 86% observed a single time. The leading ten clones occupy 6.5% of the sample. Patients with autoimmune disease history or receiving systemic immunosuppression were excluded from the trial. Peripheral blood for TCR sequencing was collected from all dose cohorts at baseline, on cycle 4 day 1, and on cycle 7 day 1. The samples were drawn from a first-in-human, open-label, multicenter phase I dose-escalation trial of ivuxolimab. The trial enrolled adults with locally advanced or metastatic head and neck squamous cell, hepatocellular, melanoma or renal cell carcinoma. Before TCR sequencing, CD4+ T cells and CD8+ T cells from peripheral blood were sorted into separate populations.

Paper-wide results and their limitations: After ivuxolimab, CD8+ T cells had more expanded clones than CD4+ T cells on average. In the 0.1-3.0 mg/kg groups, partial responders had among the lowest normalized peripheral clonal expansion, particularly in CD8+ T cells. At doses of 0.1 to 3.0 mg/kg, clonal expansion of both CD4+ and CD8+ blood T cells was observed from baseline to week 6. The antigen specificity of the peripheral T cells that underwent clonal expansion was not determined. Low levels of normalized T-cell clonal expansion were also seen in some patients who did not respond.

Deletion took 4 bases off V and 4 bases off J, with a span of 22 bases between the germline ends. The CDR3, from cysteine to phenylalanine, totals 17 residues. Just CDR3 DNA is preserved here, 51 bases in frame from base 1. CDR1 and CDR2, looked up from the germline V gene, are SGHRS and YFSETQ. The receptor was isolated from an adult with an advanced solid tumor such as melanoma, head and neck, liver or kidney cancer. The receptor chain draws on TRBV5-1 and TRBJ2-3; too little of a D gene remains to name it. The specimen comprised CD4+ or CD8+ T cells sorted from blood, sampled in a trial of the OX40 agonist ivuxolimab. The DNA sequence is TGCGCCAGCAGCCGCGTCCCGCTAGGAGAGACGGCAGATACGCAGTATTTT. Protein translation: CASSRVPLGETADTQYF.